This is a list of T cell receptor beta chains from one sample in a study of human T cells and chemical hapten exposure. TCRdb used MiXCR to reprocess the RACE reads, holding one entry per CDR3 protein. Seen here are about 140,000 distinct CDR3 sequences, around 11% observed once, and the top ten hold under 1.5%. The source was whole blood, collected in connection with sensitization to the hapten diphenylcyclopropenone (DPC). The receptors were sampled from a woman aged 50 to 60 with alopecia areata. Some clones in this sample may be carry-over from other donors' samples. Both conserved end residues are part of each CDR3. D genes are given only for firm matches. Some rows have no size entry. The others give once, few or many, or a class for an expanded clone.

V: TRBV7-9; size: few; D: NA; J: TRBJ2-4; length: 15; CDR3: CASSQTAAAKNIQYF; DNA: TGTGCCAGCAGCCAGACAGCGGCGGCCAAAAACATTCAGTACTTC
V: TRBV2; size: many; D: NA; J: TRBJ2-7; length: 12; CDR3: CASRASTGRGYF; DNA: TGTGCCAGCAGAGCATCGACAGGCCGGGGGTACTTC
V: TRBV5-4; size: many; D: NA; J: TRBJ2-2; length: 12; CDR3: CASSPYTGELFF; DNA: TGTGCCAGCAGCCCCTACACCGGGGAGCTGTTTTTT
V: TRBV7-9; size: NA; D: NA; J: TRBJ1-4; length: 16; CDR3: CASSLSGEGPNEKLFF; DNA: TGTGCCAGCAGCTTAAGCGGGGAGGGACCTAATGAAAAACTGTTTTTT
V: TRBV11-3; size: NA; D: NA; J: TRBJ1-1; length: 14; CDR3: CASSLTNRDKEAFF; DNA: TGTGCCAGCAGCTTAACCAATCGGGACAAGGAAGCTTTCTTT
V: TRBV10-3; size: NA; D: TRBD1; J: TRBJ2-7; length: 13; CDR3: CAISGDRDYEQYF; DNA: TGTGCCATCAGCGGGGACAGAGACTACGAGCAGTACTTC
V: TRBV9; size: few; D: TRBD1; J: TRBJ2-2; length: 15; CDR3: CASSPQTGYTGELFF; DNA: TGTGCCAGCAGCCCCCAGACAGGGTACACCGGGGAGCTGTTTTTT
V: TRBV29-1; size: many; D: NA; J: TRBJ1-1; length: 11; CDR3: CSVAPGTEAFF; DNA: TGCAGCGTTGCCCCGGGGACGGAAGCTTTCTTT
V: TRBV27; size: NA; D: NA; J: TRBJ2-3; length: 13; CDR3: CASSWRALDTQYF; DNA: TGTGCCAGCAGTTGGCGAGCTCTGGATACGCAGTATTTT
V: TRBV5-1; size: few; D: NA; J: TRBJ1-4; length: 15; CDR3: CASSPGRGTNEKLFF; DNA: TGCGCCAGCAGCCCCGGGAGGGGCACTAATGAAAAACTGTTTTTT
V: TRBV29-1; size: few; D: TRBD1; J: TRBJ2-6; length: 16; CDR3: CSVSGTGSSGANVLTF; DNA: TGCAGCGTTTCCGGGACAGGGAGCTCTGGGGCCAACGTCCTGACTTTC
V: TRBV7-3; size: NA; D: TRBD2; J: TRBJ2-4; length: 18; CDR3: CASSLTGTSGRALNIQYF; DNA: TGTGCCAGCAGCTTAACCGGGACTAGCGGGAGGGCCCTTAACATTCAGTACTTC
V: TRBV6-2/TRBV6-3; size: few; D: TRBD2; J: TRBJ2-1; length: 16; CDR3: CASSLLAGKPYNEQFF; DNA: TGTGCCAGCAGCCTACTAGCGGGGAAACCCTACAATGAGCAGTTCTTC
V: TRBV7-9; size: NA; D: TRBD2; J: TRBJ2-3; length: 15; CDR3: CASSLTSGFTDTQYF; DNA: TGTGCCAGCAGCTTAACTAGCGGGTTCACAGATACGCAGTATTTT
V: TRBV20-1; size: few; D: TRBD2; J: TRBJ2-7; length: 15; CDR3: CSARALAKSSYEQYF; DNA: TGCAGTGCTAGAGCACTAGCGAAAAGCTCCTACGAGCAGTACTTC
V: TRBV18; size: NA; D: TRBD1; J: TRBJ2-7; length: 15; CDR3: CASSHPGTGSNEQYF; DNA: TGTGCCAGCTCACACCCCGGGACAGGGAGTAACGAGCAGTACTTC
V: TRBV28; size: many; D: NA; J: TRBJ1-1; length: 11; CDR3: CATRGQPEAFF; DNA: TGTGCCACCAGAGGACAGCCCGAAGCTTTCTTT
V: TRBV9; size: few; D: NA; J: TRBJ2-6; length: 16; CDR3: CASKAGLSSGANVLTF; DNA: TGTGCCAGCAAGGCAGGGCTCTCCTCTGGGGCCAACGTCCTGACTTTC
V: TRBV7-9; size: few; D: NA; J: TRBJ1-6; length: 14; CDR3: CASSPLQGSGPLHF; DNA: TGTGCCAGCAGCCCACTGCAGGGGTCAGGGCCCCTCCACTTT
V: TRBV7-9; size: NA; D: NA; J: TRBJ1-6; length: 16; CDR3: CASSSPDGTVNSSLHF; DNA: TGTGCCAGCAGCTCCCCGGATGGTACAGTTAATTCATCCCTCCACTTT
V: TRBV7-8; size: NA; D: NA; J: TRBJ2-3; length: 15; CDR3: CASSFRGPPTDTQYF; DNA: TGTGCCAGCAGCTTCCGGGGCCCCCCCACAGATACGCAGTATTTT
V: TRBV19; size: many; D: NA; J: TRBJ2-7; length: 16; CDR3: CASRDVAGGSSYEQYF; DNA: TGTGCCAGTAGAGACGTGGCAGGGGGGAGCTCCTACGAGCAGTACTTC
V: TRBV5-1; size: NA; D: NA; J: TRBJ1-1; length: 14; CDR3: CASSFIDQNTEAFF; DNA: TGCGCCAGCAGCTTCATCGACCAGAACACTGAAGCTTTCTTT
V: TRBV2; size: NA; D: TRBD2; J: TRBJ2-7; length: 14; CDR3: CASSEAGGVQEQYF; DNA: TGTGCCAGCAGTGAAGCCGGGGGGGTTCAGGAGCAGTACTTC
V: TRBV6-6; size: few; D: TRBD1; J: TRBJ2-1; length: 11; CDR3: CASRSRDRGFF; DNA: TGTGCCAGCAGGTCAAGGGACAGGGGGTTCTTC
V: TRBV4-1; size: few; D: TRBD2; J: TRBJ2-7; length: 17; CDR3: CASSHQKGGHSTYEQYF; DNA: TGCGCCAGCAGCCACCAAAAGGGAGGGCACTCTACCTACGAGCAGTACTTC
V: TRBV5-1; size: many; D: NA; J: TRBJ1-2; length: 13; CDR3: CASSLADGYGYTF; DNA: TGCGCCAGCAGCTTGGCGGACGGCTATGGCTACACCTTC
V: TRBV18; size: few; D: NA; J: TRBJ1-4; length: 13; CDR3: CASSSEVNEKLFF; DNA: TGTGCCAGCTCATCAGAGGTGAATGAAAAACTGTTTTTT
V: TRBV25-1; size: NA; D: TRBD1; J: TRBJ2-5; length: 13; CDR3: CASSWAGGETQYF; DNA: TGTGCCAGCAGTTGGGCAGGGGGAGAGACCCAGTACTTC
V: TRBV11-2; size: NA; D: TRBD2; J: TRBJ2-1; length: 15; CDR3: CASSAGTSGTNEQFF; DNA: TGTGCCAGCAGCGCCGGGACTAGCGGGACCAATGAGCAGTTCTTC
V: TRBV28; size: few; D: NA; J: TRBJ2-7; length: 15; CDR3: CASSSPGGGAYEQYF; DNA: TGTGCCAGCAGTTCCCCGGGGGGCGGGGCATACGAGCAGTACTTC
V: TRBV6-5; size: NA; D: NA; J: TRBJ2-2; length: 14; CDR3: CASSYRIFTGELFF; DNA: TGTGCCAGCAGTTACCGGATTTTCACCGGGGAGCTGTTTTTT
V: TRBV29-1; size: NA; D: NA; J: TRBJ1-2; length: 11; CDR3: CSVESGFGYTF; DNA: TGCAGCGTTGAATCAGGGTTTGGCTACACCTTC
V: TRBV5-1; size: few; D: TRBD2; J: TRBJ2-3; length: 15; CDR3: CASSLEGLVGDTQYF; DNA: TGCGCCAGCAGCTTGGAAGGACTAGTCGGGGATACGCAGTATTTT
V: TRBV27; size: few; D: NA; J: TRBJ2-5; length: 11; CDR3: CASSHRETQYF; DNA: TGTGCCAGCAGTCACAGGGAGACCCAGTACTTC
V: TRBV7-9; size: many; D: NA; J: TRBJ2-1; length: 15; CDR3: CASSLGSGDLNEQFF; DNA: TGTGCCAGCAGCCTAGGGTCAGGGGACCTCAATGAGCAGTTCTTC
V: TRBV7-8; size: NA; D: TRBD2; J: TRBJ2-1; length: 14; CDR3: CASSHLAGYNEQFF; DNA: TGTGCCAGCAGCCACCTAGCGGGGTACAATGAGCAGTTCTTC
V: TRBV11-2; size: many; D: NA; J: TRBJ2-1; length: 15; CDR3: CASSQRDSAYNEQFF; DNA: TGTGCCAGCAGCCAACGGGACTCTGCCTACAATGAGCAGTTCTTC
V: TRBV7-2; size: NA; D: NA; J: TRBJ2-1; length: 15; CDR3: CASSLAGGPLGEQFF; DNA: TGTGCCAGCAGCTTAGCGGGCGGGCCCTTAGGTGAGCAGTTCTTC